This T cell receptor (beta chain) came from a study of control samples from healthy donors and cancer patients. The table came from immunoSEQ multiplex PCR; TCRdb's copy has only in-frame clones and leaves some out. Among 89,000 or so clones listed, more than 70% were seen once. V lost 0 bases and J 3 bases, leaving 12 bases between the germline ends. This CDR3 is built from 15 residues. The germline V gene has CDR1 SGHAT and CDR2 FQNNGV. The count of this clone is one. This TCR was recovered from a man aged 50-59 years in good health. This chain uses TRBV11-2 with TRBJ2-7, with a possible D match to TRBD2 (6 bases). Sequenced: blood. The CDR3 DNA reads as TGTGCCAGCAGCTTAGACGGGCAGGGACTCTACGAGCAGTACTTC. Its translation: CASSLDGQGLYEQYF. Drawing the rest from reference TRBV11-2 and TRBJ2-7, the complete variable domain is EAGVAQSPRYKIIEKRQSVAFWCNPISGHATLYWYQQILGQGPKLLIQFQNNGVVDDSQLPKDRFSAERLKGVDSTLKIQPAKLEDSAVYLCASSLDGQGLYEQYFGPGTRLTVT.